Below, one T cell receptor (beta chain) is given with its context. The data stem from a study of blood T cell repertoires in COVID-19. Study-level information: Acute-phase and convalescent COVID-19 samples originated in the United States, Italy and Spain. Sources were T cells, B-cell-depleted T cells, or PBMCs; the material itself was cDNA or gDNA.

Original methodology: Amplifying reference gene primers gave estimates of nucleated cell counts. The data were produced by immunoSEQ multiplex PCR, yet TCRdb's version contains in-frame clones alone and is incomplete. V and J calls and clone size follow that table, whereas D and trimming were derived from the DNA. The profile covers some 430,000 clones, with about 90% appearing a single time and 0.6% to 0.7% taken by the ten largest. V shed 5 bases and J 0 bases; nucleotides not matched to a gene: 10. This CDR3 is 17 amino acids long. The germline gives CDR1 SEHNR, CDR2 FQNEAQ (reference sequence). Participant age was roughly 18 to 90 years, and participants resided in about two dozen US areas.

Material: PBMCs or T cells enriched from blood (not recorded which). The source of this sequence is a man between 18 and 29 years old who had recovered from COVID-19. The chain uses TRBV7-9 and TRBJ2-7; TRBD1 matches at 10 bases. The CDR3 DNA follows: TGTGCCAGCAGCAAGTACGCCGGGACAGGGGTCTCCTACGAGCAGTACTTC. Its translation: CASSKYAGTGVSYEQYF.